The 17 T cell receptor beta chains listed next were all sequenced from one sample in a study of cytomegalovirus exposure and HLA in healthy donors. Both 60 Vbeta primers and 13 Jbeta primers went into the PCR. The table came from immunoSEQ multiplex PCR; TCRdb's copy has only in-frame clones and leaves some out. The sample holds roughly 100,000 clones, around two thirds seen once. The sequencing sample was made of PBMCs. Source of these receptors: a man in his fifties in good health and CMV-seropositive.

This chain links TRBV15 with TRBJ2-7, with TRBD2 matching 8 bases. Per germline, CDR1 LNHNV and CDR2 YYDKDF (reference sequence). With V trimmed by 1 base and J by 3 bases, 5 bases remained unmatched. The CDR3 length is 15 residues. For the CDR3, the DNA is TGTGCCACCAGCAGAGTGTTAGCGGGGCTCTACGAGCAGTACTTC. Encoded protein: CATSRVLAGLYEQYF.

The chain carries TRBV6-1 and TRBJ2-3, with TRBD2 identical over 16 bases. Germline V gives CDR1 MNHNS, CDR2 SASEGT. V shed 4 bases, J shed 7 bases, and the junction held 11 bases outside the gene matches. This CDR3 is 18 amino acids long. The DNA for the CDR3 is TGTGCCAGCAGTGTACCCCAGGGACTAGCGGGGGGGGCAAATACGCAGTATTTT. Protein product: CASSVPQGLAGGANTQYF.

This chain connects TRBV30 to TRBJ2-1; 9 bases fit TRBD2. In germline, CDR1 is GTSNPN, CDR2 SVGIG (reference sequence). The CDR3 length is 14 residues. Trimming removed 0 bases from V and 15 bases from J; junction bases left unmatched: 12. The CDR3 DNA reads TGTGCCTGGAGTGTAATCGGTAGCGGGAGAGGTCGGTTCTTC. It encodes CAWSVIGSGRGRFF. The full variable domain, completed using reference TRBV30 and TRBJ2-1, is SQTIHQWPATLVQPVGSPLSLECTVEGTSNPNLYWYRQAAGRGLQLLFYSVGIGQISSEVPQNLSASRPQDRQFILSSKKLLLSDSGFYLCAWSVIGSGRGRFFGPGTRLTVL.

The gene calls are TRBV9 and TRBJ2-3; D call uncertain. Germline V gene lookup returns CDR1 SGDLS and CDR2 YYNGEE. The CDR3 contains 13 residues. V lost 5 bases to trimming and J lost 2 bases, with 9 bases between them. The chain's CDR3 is CASSAQITDTQYF. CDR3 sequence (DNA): TGTGCCAGCAGTGCCCAGATCACAGATACGCAGTATTTT.

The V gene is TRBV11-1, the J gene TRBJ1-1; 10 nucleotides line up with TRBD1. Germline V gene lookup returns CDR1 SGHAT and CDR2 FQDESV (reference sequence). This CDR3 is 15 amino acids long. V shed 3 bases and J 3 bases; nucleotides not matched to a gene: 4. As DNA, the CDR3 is TGTGCCAGCAGCTTCCCGGGACAGGGGTACACTGAAGCTTTCTTT. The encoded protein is CASSFPGQGYTEAFF.

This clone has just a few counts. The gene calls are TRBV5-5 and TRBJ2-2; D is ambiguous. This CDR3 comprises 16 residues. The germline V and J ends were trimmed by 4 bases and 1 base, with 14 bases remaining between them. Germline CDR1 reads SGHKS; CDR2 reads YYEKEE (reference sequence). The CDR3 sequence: CASSLSVGRNTGELFF. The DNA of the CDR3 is TGTGCCAGCAGCCTAAGTGTGGGCAGGAACACCGGGGAGCTGTTTTTT.

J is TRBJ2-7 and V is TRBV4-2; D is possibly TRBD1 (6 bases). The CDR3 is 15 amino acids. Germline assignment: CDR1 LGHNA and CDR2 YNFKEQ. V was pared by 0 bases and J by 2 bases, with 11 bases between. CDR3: CASSQDRGQTYEQYF. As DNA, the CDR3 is TGTGCCAGCAGCCAAGATCGAGGACAGACCTACGAGCAGTACTTC.

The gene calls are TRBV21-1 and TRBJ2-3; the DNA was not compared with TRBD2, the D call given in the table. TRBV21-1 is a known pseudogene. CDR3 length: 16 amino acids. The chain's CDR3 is CASSKDEREGADTQYF. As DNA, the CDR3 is TGTGCCAGCAGCAAAGATGAGCGGGAGGGGGCAGATACGCAGTATTTT.

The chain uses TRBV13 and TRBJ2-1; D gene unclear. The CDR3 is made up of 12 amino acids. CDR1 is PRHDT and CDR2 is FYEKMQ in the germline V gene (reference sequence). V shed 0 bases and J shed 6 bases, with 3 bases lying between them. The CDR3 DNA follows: TGTGCCAGCAGCTTAGGGGCCAATGAGCAGTTCTTC. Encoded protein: CASSLGANEQFF.

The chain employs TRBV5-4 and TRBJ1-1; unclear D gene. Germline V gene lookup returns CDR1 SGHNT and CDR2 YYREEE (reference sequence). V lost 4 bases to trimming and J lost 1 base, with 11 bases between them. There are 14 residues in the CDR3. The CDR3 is CASSINAGNTEAFF. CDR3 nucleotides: TGTGCCAGCAGCATAAATGCCGGGAACACTGAAGCTTTCTTT.

The CDR3 loop is CASSLDGPGEQYF. CDR3 bases: TGTGCCAGCAGCTTGGACGGCCCGGGGGAGCAGTACTTC. The chain couples TRBV5-8 to TRBJ2-7, with D possibly being TRBD2 (5 bases). V lost 0 bases to trimming and J lost 7 bases, with 11 bases between them. The CDR3 loop spans 13 amino acids. CDR1 is SGHTS and CDR2 is YDEGEE in the germline V gene. The full variable domain, in which reference TRBV5-8 and TRBJ2-7 provide the parts outside the CDR3, is EAGVTQSPTHLIKTRGQQATLRCSPISGHTSVYWYQQALGLGLQFLLWYDEGEERNRGNFPPRFSGRQFPNYSSELNVNALELEDSALYLCASSLDGPGEQYFGPGTRLTVT.

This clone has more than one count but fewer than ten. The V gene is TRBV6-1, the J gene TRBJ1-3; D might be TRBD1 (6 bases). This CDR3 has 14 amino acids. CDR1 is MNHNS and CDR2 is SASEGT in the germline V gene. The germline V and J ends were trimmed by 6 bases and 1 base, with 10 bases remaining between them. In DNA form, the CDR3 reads TGTGCCAGCAGGCTACAGGGTTCTGGAAACACCATATATTTT. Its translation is CASRLQGSGNTIYF.

This CDR3 is CASSLGRGNTYNEQFF. The CDR3 DNA sequence: TGCGCCAGCAGCTTGGGTCGGGGGAACACCTACAATGAGCAGTTCTTC. The V and J genes are TRBV5-1 and TRBJ2-1; possible D gene TRBD2, 6 bases. The CDR3 extends over 16 amino acids. The germline V gene has CDR1 SGHRS and CDR2 YFSETQ. V was shortened by 0 bases and J by 2 bases, with 12 bases between the two germline ends. The full variable domain, completed using reference TRBV5-1 and TRBJ2-1, is KAGVTQTPRYLIKTRGQQVTLSCSPISGHRSVSWYQQTPGQGLQFLFEYFSETQRNKGNFPGRFSGRQFSNSRSEMNVSTLELGDSALYLCASSLGRGNTYNEQFFGPGTRLTVL.

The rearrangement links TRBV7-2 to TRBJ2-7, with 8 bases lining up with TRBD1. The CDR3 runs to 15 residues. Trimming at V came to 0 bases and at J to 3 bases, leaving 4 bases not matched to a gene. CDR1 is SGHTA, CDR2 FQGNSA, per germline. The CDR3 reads CASSLAGTGVYEQYF. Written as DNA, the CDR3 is TGTGCCAGCAGCTTAGCGGGGACAGGTGTCTACGAGCAGTACTTC.

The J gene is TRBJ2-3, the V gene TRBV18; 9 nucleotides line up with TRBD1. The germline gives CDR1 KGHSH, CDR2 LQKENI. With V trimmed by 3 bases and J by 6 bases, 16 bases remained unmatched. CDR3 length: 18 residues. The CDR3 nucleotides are TGTGCCAGCTCACCTCCGCGAACACCGGGACAGGGAAGGGATACGCAGTATTTT. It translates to CASSPPRTPGQGRDTQYF.

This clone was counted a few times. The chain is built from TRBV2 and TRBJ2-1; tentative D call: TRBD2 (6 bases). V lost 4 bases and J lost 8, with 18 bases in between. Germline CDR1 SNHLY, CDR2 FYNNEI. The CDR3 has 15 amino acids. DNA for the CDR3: TGTGCCAGCAGTGTGGGTCTAGCGAAGATCGATGAGCAGTTCTTC. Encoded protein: CASSVGLAKIDEQFF. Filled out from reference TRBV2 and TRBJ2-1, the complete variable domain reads EPEVTQTPSHQVTQMGQEVILRCVPISNHLYFYWYRQILGQKVEFLVSFYNNEISEKSEIFDDQFSVERPDGSNFTLKIRSTKLEDSAMYFCASSVGLAKIDEQFFGPGTRLTVL.

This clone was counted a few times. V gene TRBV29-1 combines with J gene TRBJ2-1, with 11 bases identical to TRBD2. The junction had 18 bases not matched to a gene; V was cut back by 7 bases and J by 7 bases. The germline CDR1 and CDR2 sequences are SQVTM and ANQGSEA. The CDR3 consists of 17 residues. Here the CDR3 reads CSAGAPIAGGPANEQFF. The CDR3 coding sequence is TGCAGCGCGGGGGCCCCGATAGCGGGAGGGCCTGCAAATGAGCAGTTCTTC.